The 2 T cell receptor beta chains presented below share a single source sample, sequenced in a study of PD-1 blockade in classical Hodgkin lymphoma. Time point denoted: newly diagnosed, previously untreated cHL patient sample. Researchers used magnetic negative selection to pull out pure CD4+ T cells from thawed PBMCs. Produced via immunoSEQ multiplex PCR; TCRdb's table is partial and in-frame only. The data hold 20,000 to 30,000 clones, with 91% observed a single time. The source material was CD4+ T cells from blood. These receptors all come from a human donor with classical Hodgkin lymphoma.

The V gene is TRBV30, the J gene TRBJ1-4, with a possible D match to TRBD1 (6 bases). Germline V gene lookup returns CDR1 GTSNPN and CDR2 SVGIG (reference sequence). The CDR3 has 17 amino acids. Trimming took off 5 bases at V and 6 bases at J, with 25 bases between the two ends. The CDR3 region is CAWSIWGAGKYDEKLFF. CDR3 sequence (DNA): TGTGCCTGGTCAATATGGGGGGCAGGGAAATATGATGAAAAACTGTTTTTT.

This chain links TRBV5-5 with TRBJ1-2; unclear D gene. Germline V gene data show CDR1 as SGHKS and CDR2 as YYEKEE (reference sequence). V lost 0 bases to trimming and J lost 4 bases, with 10 bases between them. This CDR3 has 14 amino acids. CDR3 region: CASSLVPKSYGYTF. CDR3 DNA sequence: TGTGCCAGCAGCTTGGTCCCCAAGTCCTATGGCTACACCTTC. The whole variable domain, filled in from reference TRBV5-5 and TRBJ1-2, reads DAGVTQSPTHLIKTRGQQVTLRCSPISGHKSVSWYQQVLGQGPQFIFQYYEKEERGRGNFPDRFSARQFPNYSSELNVNALLLGDSALYLCASSLVPKSYGYTFGSGTRLTVV.